The clone carrying this T cell receptor (beta chain) was counted only a few times. Antigen unknown. Naive CD8 cells were CD45RO-negative, positively selected for CCR7, excluding terminally differentiated effector memory CD45RA+ cells. This entry belongs to a study of shared clonotypes between healthy human individuals. The study, taken as a whole, reports: Against clonotypes common to all four donors, non-shared ones had lower generation probabilities. Across subsets, estimated richness was generally greater for naive than for memory populations. It was anticipated that sequencing depth would influence how many clonotypes donors shared.

Libraries were prepared by immunoSEQ multiplex PCR; TCRdb keeps only in-frame clonotypes and omits some of them. Among about 2,200,000 clones listed, approximately 94% were seen once. Trimming took 5 bases from V and 1 from J; bases not matched to a gene: 7. This CDR3 contains 15 residues. The germline CDR1 and CDR2 sequences are MDHEN and SYDVKM. The V call is TRBV28, the J call TRBJ1-1, with 7 bases aligning to TRBD1. Input material: naive CD8+ T cells from PBMCs. The sequence was collected from a man aged 18 to 29 in good health. Some clones in this sample may be carry-over from other donors' samples. The CDR3 is CASSLHRDRNTEAFF. For the CDR3, the DNA is TGTGCCAGCAGTCTACACCGGGACAGGAACACTGAAGCTTTCTTT.